This T cell receptor beta chain is from a study of sequential checkpoint blockade in melanoma. Whole-study context: First-line arms were nivolumab then ipilimumab, or the reverse, randomized 1:1. Both treatment sequences were followed by maintenance nivolumab.

Treatment defined: randomized to nivolumab then ipilimumab (arm A) or the reverse (arm B). Patients had received no earlier DNA-damaging chemotherapy. Sorted cells were live CD3+CD8+, lacking CD19 and CD56, from PBMCs. Measured with immunoSEQ multiplex PCR; TCRdb has only the in-frame clones, and not every one. This table holds more than 10,000 clones, approximately 62% found once. This sequence was found in a human donor with melanoma. Sequencing was performed on CD8+ T cells sorted from blood (inferred from file names), taken from a patient given nivolumab and ipilimumab in sequence.

CDR3 sequence (DNA): TGTGCCAGCAAGATGTGGGGCGAAGGGGAAAAACTGTTTTTT. It codes for CASKMWGEGEKLFF. J is TRBJ1-4 and V is TRBV5-5; TRBD1 is a possible D gene (5 bases). V was trimmed by 6 bases and J by 8 bases, leaving 17 bases between them. This CDR3 comprises 14 residues. In germline, CDR1 is SGHKS, CDR2 YYEKEE (reference sequence). Together with reference TRBV5-5 and TRBJ1-4, the CDR3 gives the full variable domain: DAGVTQSPTHLIKTRGQQVTLRCSPISGHKSVSWYQQVLGQGPQFIFQYYEKEERGRGNFPDRFSARQFPNYSSELNVNALLLGDSALYLCASKMWGEGEKLFFGSGTQLSVL.